These 30 T cell receptor beta chains were all obtained from the same sample, sequenced in a study of T cell responses to AZD1222 COVID-19 vaccine. Using immunoSEQ multiplex PCR, the repertoire was profiled, and TCRdb retains in-frame clones only, with some absent. This sample yields some 98,000 clones, of which approximately 91% are seen a single time; about a sixth belongs to the top ten. The sequenced sample was peripheral blood, obtained 28 days after the second AZD1222 dose. These receptor sequences come from an adult who received the AZD1222 COVID-19 vaccine.

The genes are TRBV7-8 and TRBJ1-2, with D perhaps matching TRBD1 (5 bases). The CDR3 covers 14 residues. Per the germline V gene, CDR1 is SGHVS and CDR2 is FQNEAQ. V dropped 0 bases and J dropped 4 bases, with 9 bases sitting between them. For the CDR3, the DNA is TGTGCCAGCAGCTTAGCGCCGGGGACCTATGGCTACACCTTC. This encodes CASSLAPGTYGYTF.

The chain is built from TRBV7-2 and TRBJ1-2; the D is unclear. Trimming removed 5 bases at V and 4 bases at J, with 14 bases between. Germline loops: CDR1 SGHTA, CDR2 FQGNSA. This CDR3 spans 14 amino acids. CDR3 residues: CASSPPGRPYGYTF. The CDR3 DNA is TGTGCCAGCAGCCCCCCCGGCCGTCCCTATGGCTACACCTTC.

This clone was counted only a few times. The chain uses TRBV28 and TRBJ2-7, with unresolved D. The germline gives CDR1 MDHEN, CDR2 SYDVKM. V lost 4 bases, J lost 3 bases, and 10 bases lay in between. This CDR3 contains 13 residues. This CDR3 is CASSYVTGYEQYF. The CDR3, as DNA: TGTGCCAGCAGTTACGTAACCGGCTACGAGCAGTACTTC.

The J gene is TRBJ2-7, the V gene TRBV28; 10 nucleotides line up with TRBD1. Trimming took 9 bases from V and 2 from J; bases not matched to a gene: 10. CDR1 and CDR2 from the germline V gene are MDHEN and SYDVKM. The CDR3 consists of 15 residues. This CDR3 is CASTNSGTGAYEQYF. The CDR3 nucleotides are TGTGCCAGTACAAACTCCGGGACAGGGGCCTACGAGCAGTACTTC.

This sequence joins TRBV27 and TRBJ2-7, with 10 bases that match TRBD1. V was pared by 4 bases and J by 2 bases, with 8 bases of the junction left unmatched. This CDR3 has 16 amino acids. CDR1 and CDR2 (germline): MNHEY, SMNVEV (reference sequence). This chain's CDR3 is CASSSWDRGRAYEQYF. The CDR3 DNA sequence: TGTGCCAGCAGTTCGTGGGACAGGGGCCGAGCCTACGAGCAGTACTTC.

This chain uses TRBV3-1 (or the pseudogene TRBV3-2) with TRBJ1-1, with D maybe TRBD1 (6 bases). Looked up from germline, CDR1 is LGHDT and CDR2 is YNNKEL (reference sequence). Trimming left V 5 bases short and J 11 bases short, with 18 bases between. The CDR3 has 13 amino acids. The DNA of the CDR3 is TGTGCCAGCAGCGGAGGGGACACCCTTTGGGCTTTCTTT. Amino acids: CASSGGDTLWAFF.

The chain is built from TRBV11-2 and TRBJ2-3; D unresolved. V lost 2 bases to trimming and J lost 2 bases, with 11 bases between them. The CDR3 has 15 amino acids. CDR1 and CDR2 from the germline V gene are SGHAT and FQNNGV. DNA of the CDR3: TGTGCCAGCAGCTTAAGGACCCCAGACACAGATACGCAGTATTTT. Its translation: CASSLRTPDTDTQYF.

This clone was seen a handful of times. The chain couples TRBV6-2 or TRBV6-3 to TRBJ2-1; 7 positions match TRBD2. The V gene's germline CDR1 is MNHEY and CDR2 SVGEGT. The CDR3 extends over 19 amino acids. Trimming at V came to 0 bases and at J to 5 bases, leaving 16 bases not matched to a gene. The CDR3 reads CASSYSRAGSNRLNNEQFF. CDR3 sequence (DNA): TGTGCCAGCAGTTACTCGAGAGCGGGAAGCAATAGACTAAACAATGAGCAGTTCTTC.

V and J are TRBV6-5 and TRBJ2-1; possible D gene TRBD2, 7 bases. The CDR3 is 12 amino acids. Trimming cost V 4 bases and J 10 bases, with 11 bases left between them. Germline V gene data show CDR1 as MNHEY and CDR2 as SVGAGI. As DNA, the CDR3 is TGTGCCAGCAGTTCCGGGGGGCACGAGCAGTTCTTC. It is translated as CASSSGGHEQFF.

J is TRBJ2-2 and V is TRBV19, with 9 nucleotides matching TRBD2. CDR1 and CDR2 from the germline V gene are LNHDA and SQIVND (reference sequence). The ends lost 9 bases at V and 0 bases at J; junction bases unmatched: 11. The CDR3 sequence is 17 residues long. CDR3 sequence (DNA): TGTGCCAGCCATAGCCCGGGACTAGCAGCGAACACCGGGGAGCTGTTTTTT. Amino acid sequence: CASHSPGLAANTGELFF.

This chain connects TRBV5-6 to TRBJ1-2; D might be TRBD1 (6 bases). CDR3 size: 17 residues. Trimming shortened V by 5 bases and J by 4 bases, and 24 bases separated the two germline ends. Per the germline V gene, CDR1 is SGHDT and CDR2 is YYEEEE. The chain's CDR3 is CASRVWRLGGVTYGYTF. DNA of the CDR3: TGTGCCAGCAGGGTTTGGCGGCTGGGGGGCGTCACCTATGGCTACACCTTC. Using reference TRBV5-6 and TRBJ1-2 for the parts outside the CDR3, the full variable domain is DAGVTQSPTHLIKTRGQQVTLRCSPKSGHDTVSWYQQALGQGPQFIFQYYEEEERQRGNFPDRFSGHQFPNYSSELNVNALLLGDSALYLCASRVWRLGGVTYGYTFGSGTRLTVV.

CDR3 bases: TGTGCCAGCAGAACAGGGGACATTCAGTACTTC. This gives the protein CASRTGDIQYF. The V call is TRBV28, the J call TRBJ2-4, with 7 bases aligning to TRBD1. Germline CDR1 reads MDHEN; CDR2 reads SYDVKM. V shed 6 bases and J 8 bases; nucleotides not matched to a gene: 1. The CDR3 runs 11 residues. Complete variable domain (other parts from reference TRBV28 and TRBJ2-4): DVKVTQSSRYLVKRTGEKVFLECVQDMDHENMFWYRQDPGLGLRLIYFSYDVKMKEKGDIPEGYSVSREKKERFSLILESASTNQTSMYLCASRTGDIQYFGAGTRLSVL.

V is TRBV11-2 and J is TRBJ2-7; 8 bases map to TRBD1. Germline values: CDR1 SGHAT, CDR2 FQNNGV. The V gene end was trimmed by 6 bases and the J gene end by 2 bases; junction bases not matched to a gene: 6. The CDR3 totals 14 residues. Written as DNA, the CDR3 is TGTGCCAGCAGATCCGGGACAGGCCCCTACGAGCAGTACTTC. Translated: CASRSGTGPYEQYF.

V gene TRBV28 combines with J gene TRBJ2-2; D is undetermined. V was shortened by 6 bases and J by 1 base, with 15 bases between the two germline ends. The CDR3 is 16 amino acids. CDR1 and CDR2 from the germline V gene are MDHEN and SYDVKM. CDR3 protein: CASSPSFPQNTGELFF. The CDR3, as DNA: TGTGCCAGCAGCCCAAGCTTTCCCCAGAACACCGGGGAGCTGTTTTTT.

The chain joins TRBV7-6 to TRBJ1-4; no clear D gene. The CDR3 contains 15 residues. The germline V gene encodes CDR1 SGHVS and CDR2 FNYEAQ. The V end was cut by 5 bases, the J end by 1 base, with 11 bases between. CDR3 nucleotide sequence: TGTGCCAGCAGCCCCCAGATGGGAACTAATGAAAAACTGTTTTTT. Its translation is CASSPQMGTNEKLFF.

This rearrangement joins TRBV6-2 or TRBV6-3 to TRBJ1-4; D unresolved. The length of the CDR3 is 15 residues. Germline V gene data show CDR1 as MNHEY and CDR2 as SVGEGT. Trimming cost V 4 bases and J 5 bases, with 14 bases left between them. The CDR3 is CASSFRHGSNEKLFF. The CDR3 bases are TGTGCCAGCAGTTTCAGACACGGCTCAAATGAAAAACTGTTTTTT.

The gene calls are TRBV6-1 and TRBJ1-1; D unresolved. This CDR3 comprises 14 residues. Deletions cut 2 bases from V and 2 bases from J, with 9 bases between. Germline CDR1 reads MNHNS; CDR2 reads SASEGT. The CDR3 region is CASSETALNTEAFF. The CDR3 DNA sequence: TGTGCCAGCAGTGAAACAGCTTTAAACACTGAAGCTTTCTTT.

This chain connects TRBV19 to TRBJ2-5; no firm D call. V was shortened by 7 bases and J by 1 base, with 16 bases between the two germline ends. Germline CDR1 reads LNHDA; CDR2 reads SQIVND (reference sequence). The CDR3 is 15 amino acids. The CDR3, as DNA: TGTGCCAGTACCTTTGGGCGGACGGGCCAAGAGACCCAGTACTTC. This codes for CASTFGRTGQETQYF.

The rearrangement joins TRBV5-4 to TRBJ2-3; D ambiguous. Germline V gene lookup returns CDR1 SGHNT and CDR2 YYREEE (reference sequence). Trimming took off 1 base at V and 2 bases at J, with 5 bases between the two ends. The CDR3 is made up of 13 amino acids. The CDR3 spells CASSLRDTDTQYF. CDR3 in DNA: TGTGCCAGCAGCTTGAGGGACACAGATACGCAGTATTTT.

This clone has more than one count but fewer than ten. This sequence joins TRBV19 and TRBJ2-1, with no clear D. Germline CDR1 LNHDA, CDR2 SQIVND (reference sequence). This CDR3 contains 15 residues. Trimming cost V 3 bases and J 6 bases, with 15 bases left between them. The CDR3 here is CASSILWVSGNEQFF. The DNA of the CDR3 is TGTGCCAGTAGTATCTTGTGGGTTTCTGGCAATGAGCAGTTCTTC. Using reference TRBV19 and TRBJ2-1 for the parts outside the CDR3, the full variable domain is DGGITQSPKYLFRKEGQNVTLSCEQNLNHDAMYWYRQDPGQGLRLIYYSQIVNDFQKGDIAEGYSVSREKKESFPLTVTSAQKNPTAFYLCASSILWVSGNEQFFGPGTRLTVL.

V is TRBV20-1 and J is TRBJ1-2; D uncertain. Germline CDR1 DFQATT, CDR2 SNEGSKA (reference sequence). V was trimmed by 3 bases and J by 0 bases, leaving 8 bases between them. The CDR3 has 13 residues. This chain's CDR3 is CSASEGTNYGYTF. DNA for the CDR3: TGCAGTGCTAGTGAGGGTACTAACTATGGCTACACCTTC.

This rearrangement joins TRBV3-1 (or the pseudogene TRBV3-2) to TRBJ2-2, with TRBD2 as a possible D gene (6 bases). Trimming cost V 3 bases and J 6 bases, with 11 bases left between them. Germline V gene lookup returns CDR1 LGHDT and CDR2 YNNKEL (reference sequence). The CDR3 spans 14 residues. CDR3 nucleotides: TGTGCCAGCAGCCAGGCCAGGGACTCCGGGGAGCTGTTTTTT. Protein: CASSQARDSGELFF.

The CDR3, as DNA: TGCGCCAGCAGCTGGAAGGACAGCACAGATACGCAGTATTTT. Translation: CASSWKDSTDTQYF. The chain links TRBV5-1 to TRBJ2-3; no clear D. Trimming shortened V by 3 bases and J by 0 bases, and 8 bases separated the two germline ends. CDR1 is SGHRS, CDR2 YFSETQ, per germline. This CDR3 is 14 amino acids long.

This chain links TRBV2 with TRBJ1-2, with a tentative D call TRBD1 (6 bases). CDR3 length equals 13 residues. Per germline, CDR1 SNHLY and CDR2 FYNNEI. V lost 2 bases, J lost 7 bases, and 11 bases lay in between. Here the CDR3 DNA reads TGTGCCAGCAGTGAACAGGGGTTAGTTGGCTACACCTTC. Translated: CASSEQGLVGYTF.

The rearrangement links TRBV14 to TRBJ1-1; D ambiguous. Trimming removed 0 bases at V and 2 bases at J, with 10 bases between. The CDR3 is 15 amino acids. Germline V CDR1 and CDR2: SGHDN, FVKESK. The CDR3 sequence: CASSQEYRANTEAFF. The CDR3 DNA follows: TGTGCCAGCAGCCAAGAATATAGGGCTAACACTGAAGCTTTCTTT.

This chain connects TRBV11-2 to TRBJ1-2; no clear D gene. V shed 1 base and J shed 5 bases, with 5 bases lying between them. Germline CDR1 is SGHAT and CDR2 is FQNNGV. This CDR3 spans 12 amino acids. The DNA of the CDR3 is TGTGCCAGCAGCTTAGCGTCATATGGCTACACCTTC. Translated: CASSLASYGYTF.

The J gene is TRBJ1-1, the V gene TRBV7-2; 8 nucleotides match TRBD1. The germline CDR1 and CDR2 sequences are SGHTA and FQGNSA. V was clipped by 5 bases and J by 1 base; unmatched bases: 6. This CDR3 comprises 15 residues. DNA for the CDR3: TGTGCCAGCAGCGTAAGACAGGGGTCGAACACTGAAGCTTTCTTT. Amino acids: CASSVRQGSNTEAFF.

The chain joins TRBV7-8 to TRBJ2-1; TRBD1 might be the D (6 bases). This CDR3 comprises 16 residues. CDR1 SGHVS and CDR2 FQNEAQ come from the germline V gene. Trimming took off 5 bases at V and 6 bases at J, with 20 bases between the two ends. This CDR3 is CASSRGGPLTGNEQFF. In DNA, the CDR3 is TGTGCCAGCAGCCGAGGGGGACCTCTTACCGGCAATGAGCAGTTCTTC.

The V gene is TRBV5-5, the J gene TRBJ1-4, with 9 bases aligning to TRBD1. Germline assignment: CDR1 SGHKS and CDR2 YYEKEE (reference sequence). This CDR3 region has 14 residues. Trimming at V came to 0 bases and at J to 6 bases, leaving 0 bases not matched to a gene. The chain's CDR3 is CASSLDRGHEKLFF. The CDR3 nucleotides read TGTGCCAGCAGCTTGGACAGGGGGCATGAAAAACTGTTTTTT.

J is TRBJ1-2 and V is TRBV7-2; a weak D match, TRBD1 (5 bases). The CDR3 is made up of 13 amino acids. The V gene lost 5 bases and the J gene lost 4 bases, with 11 bases spanning the gap. Germline values: CDR1 SGHTA, CDR2 FQGNSA. CDR3 coding DNA: TGTGCCAGCAGCCCCCGTAGGGGCTATGGCTACACCTTC. This encodes CASSPRRGYGYTF. The full variable domain, in which reference TRBV7-2 and TRBJ1-2 provide the parts outside the CDR3, is GAGVSQSPSNKVTEKGKDVELRCDPISGHTALYWYRQSLGQGLEFLIYFQGNSAPDKSGLPSDRFSAERTGGSVSTLTIQRTQQEDSAVYLCASSPRRGYGYTFGSGTRLTVV.